Listed below are T cell receptor beta chains from one sample, sequenced in a study of cytomegalovirus exposure and HLA in healthy donors. The repertoire was sequenced with immunoSEQ multiplex PCR; TCRdb's copy has only in-frame clones and lacks some. The repertoire holds 95,000 to 110,000 clones, with around 79% as singletons. The specimen was PBMCs. These receptors were taken from a man aged 60 to 75 in good health and CMV-seropositive. Both conserved end residues are part of each CDR3. D genes are given only for firm matches. The size of a clone is reported for some rows only, either as once, few or many, or as a class for expanded clones.

clone_size | j_call | v_call | d_call | cdr3_aa | cdr3_nt
. | TRBJ2-4 | TRBV7-9 | . | CASSEQVVAKNIQYF | TGTGCCAGCAGCGAACAGGTCGTAGCCAAAAACATTCAGTACTTC
. | TRBJ1-1 | TRBV5-1 | . | CASSLGAGNTEAFF | TGCGCCAGCAGCTTGGGGGCAGGGAACACTGAAGCTTTCTTT
. | TRBJ2-5 | TRBV2 | . | CASSGGSVYQETQYF | TGTGCCAGCAGTGGCGGTAGCGTTTACCAAGAGACCCAGTACTTC
. | TRBJ2-2 | TRBV5-1 | . | CASSPREVNTGELFF | TGCGCCAGCAGCCCTCGGGAAGTGAACACCGGGGAGCTGTTTTTT
. | TRBJ2-2 | TRBV5-1 | TRBD1 | CASGTGSAGELFF | TGCGCCAGCGGGACAGGGTCGGCCGGGGAGCTGTTTTTT
. | TRBJ1-1 | TRBV20-1 | . | CSASARSEAFF | TGCAGTGCTAGCGCCCGGTCAGAAGCTTTCTTT
. | TRBJ1-1 | TRBV28 | . | CASTGPVRGTEAFF | TGTGCCAGCACCGGTCCTGTTCGGGGCACTGAAGCTTTCTTT
. | TRBJ2-5 | TRBV7-2 | TRBD2 | CASSLDGGAGETQYF | TGTGCCAGCAGCTTAGACGGGGGGGCGGGGGAGACCCAGTACTTC
once | TRBJ2-2 | TRBV14 | TRBD1 | CASSHLRLTTDRGYTGELFF | TGTGCCAGCAGCCACTTGAGACTAACTACGGACAGGGGGTACACCGGGGAGCTGTTTTTT
few | TRBJ1-4 | TRBV18 | . | CASSPPSRPDEKLFF | TGTGCCAGCTCACCACCGTCCAGGCCCGATGAAAAACTGTTTTTT
. | TRBJ2-2 | TRBV11-3 | TRBD2 | CASSLDGPSGGLITGELFF | TGTGCCAGCAGCTTAGATGGGCCTAGCGGGGGGTTAATCACCGGGGAGCTGTTTTTT
. | TRBJ2-2 | TRBV2 | TRBD2 | CASSVGASGSTGELFF | TGTGCCAGCAGTGTAGGGGCTAGCGGAAGTACCGGGGAGCTGTTTTTT
. | TRBJ1-5 | TRBV7-2 | . | CASSLVGGQNQPQHF | TGTGCCAGCAGCTTAGTTGGGGGCCAAAATCAGCCCCAGCATTTT
. | TRBJ1-1 | TRBV5-1 | . | CASSSGGGGGTEAFF | TGCGCCAGCAGCTCCGGTGGTGGGGGCGGCACTGAAGCTTTCTTT
. | TRBJ2-2 | TRBV9 | TRBD2 | CASSTPTSGGALGELFF | TGTGCCAGCAGCACTCCGACTAGCGGGGGGGCTCTCGGGGAGCTGTTTTTT
. | TRBJ1-4 | TRBV15 | . | CATYSGVATNEKLFF | TGTGCCACCTACTCGGGAGTTGCAACTAATGAAAAACTGTTTTTT
few | TRBJ1-1 | TRBV7-9 | . | CASSLPLDAAEAFF | TGTGCCAGCAGCTTACCACTGGATGCGGCTGAAGCTTTCTTT
few | TRBJ1-6 | TRBV5-4 | . | CASSLDPGLNSPLHF | TGTGCCAGCAGCTTGGATCCCGGACTGAATTCACCCCTCCACTTT
. | TRBJ2-5 | TRBV29-1 | . | CSVEGLQETQYF | TGCAGCGTTGAAGGCCTTCAAGAGACTCAGTACTTC
. | TRBJ2-7 | TRBV6-1 | . | CASRRESSYEQYF | TGTGCCAGCAGGAGGGAGAGCTCCTACGAGCAGTACTTC
. | TRBJ2-7 | TRBV10-3 | TRBD1 | CAISDPGHRGYEQYF | TGTGCCATCAGTGATCCCGGACACAGGGGTTACGAGCAGTACTTC
. | TRBJ1-2 | TRBV11-2 | TRBD1 | CASSRDRGSGYTF | TGTGCCAGCAGCCGCGACAGGGGCAGTGGCTACACCTTC
. | TRBJ2-7 | TRBV5-1 | . | CASSLAPVGAGPYEQYF | TGCGCCAGCAGCTTGGCCCCCGTGGGTGCAGGGCCCTACGAGCAGTACTTC
. | TRBJ2-5 | TRBV5-1 | . | CASSVPLATEETQYF | TGCGCCAGCAGCGTACCGCTAGCGACGGAAGAGACCCAGTACTTC
. | TRBJ1-1 | TRBV7-9 | . | CASSSQGNTEAFF | TGTGCCAGCAGCTCACAGGGTAACACTGAAGCTTTCTTT
. | TRBJ2-7 | TRBV5-1 | . | CASSPTGTPTYEQYF | TGCGCCAGCAGCCCAACCGGGACTCCTACCTACGAGCAGTACTTC
. | TRBJ1-3 | TRBV30 | . | CAWTFGGTGNTIYF | TGTGCCTGGACCTTCGGGGGTACTGGAAACACCATATATTTT
. | TRBJ2-1 | TRBV29-1 | TRBD1 | CSVRYPGQGRSYNEQFF | TGCAGCGTTCGCTACCCGGGACAGGGGAGGTCCTACAATGAGCAGTTCTTC
. | TRBJ1-6 | TRBV12-5 | . | CASGFSPTGRDSPLHF | TGTGCTAGTGGTTTTTCTCCGACAGGACGAGATTCACCCCTCCACTTT
few | TRBJ1-4 | TRBV7-8 | TRBD1 | CASSSSRGRANEKLFF | TGTGCCAGCAGCTCATCTAGGGGGCGGGCTAATGAAAAACTGTTTTTT
. | TRBJ1-1 | TRBV19 | . | CASMLTRGARAFF | TGTGCCAGTATGTTGACCCGGGGGGCTCGGGCTTTCTTT
once | TRBJ2-1 | TRBV30 | TRBD2 | CAWIRGGRGEQFF | TGTGCCTGGATCCGGGGGGGGCGAGGGGAGCAGTTCTTC
. | TRBJ1-1 | TRBV5-6 | . | CASSPLRVMNTEAFF | TGTGCCAGCAGCCCGCTGCGAGTTATGAACACTGAAGCTTTCTTT
. | TRBJ1-2 | TRBV28 | . | CASSLQTNYGYTF | TGTGCCAGCAGTCTCCAGACTAACTATGGCTACACCTTC
few | TRBJ2-7 | TRBV18 | . | CASSRTGSNTYEQYF | TGTGCCAGCTCACGGACGGGGTCGAATACCTACGAGCAGTACTTC
. | TRBJ1-6 | TRBV6-5 | . | CASRNSGAPGSPLHF | TGTGCCAGCAGGAACTCAGGGGCCCCGGGTTCACCCCTCCACTTT
few | TRBJ1-1 | TRBV5-5 | . | CASSFGGNWNTEAFF | TGTGCCAGCAGCTTCGGGGGGAACTGGAACACTGAAGCTTTCTTT
. | TRBJ2-7 | TRBV28 | . | CASSNPGGANEQYF | TGTGCCAGCAGTAATCCTGGGGGGGCAAACGAGCAGTACTTC
. | TRBJ1-1 | TRBV27 | TRBD1 | CASSPGDRRNTEAFF | TGTGCCAGCAGTCCCGGGGACAGGAGGAACACTGAAGCTTTCTTT
. | TRBJ2-1 | TRBV18 | . | CASSPSQGGEQFF | TGTGCCAGCTCACCATCCCAGGGGGGTGAGCAGTTCTTC